This T cell receptor beta chain was obtained from a study of graft-versus-host responses after intestinal transplantation. The method was immunoSEQ multiplex PCR; TCRdb's version includes in-frame clones alone and lacks a portion of them. This sample carries about 25,000 clones, approximately 85% of them seen once, and the ten largest clones take approximately 1%. V gave up 6 bases and J gave up 0 bases, with 14 bases separating them. Looked up from germline, CDR1 is MNHEY and CDR2 is SVGAGI. The CDR3 has 15 residues. The source material was PBMCs, sampled 450 to 490 days after intestinal transplant. The clonotype comes from a human patient who received an intestinal transplant, so some T cells may come from the graft donor. The J gene is TRBJ1-2, the V gene TRBV6-5, with unresolved D. The CDR3 region is CASRPRTPPNYGYTF. The CDR3 coding sequence is TGTGCCAGCAGGCCCCGAACCCCACCTAACTATGGCTACACCTTC.